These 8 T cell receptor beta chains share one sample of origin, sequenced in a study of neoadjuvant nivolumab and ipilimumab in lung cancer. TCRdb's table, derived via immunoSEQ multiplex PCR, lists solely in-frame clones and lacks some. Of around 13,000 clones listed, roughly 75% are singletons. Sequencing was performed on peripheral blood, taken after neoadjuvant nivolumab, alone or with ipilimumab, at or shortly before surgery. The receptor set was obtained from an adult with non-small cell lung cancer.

The CDR3 sequence: CASSEGGHGYEQYF. CDR3 bases: TGTGCCAGCAGCGAGGGGGGACATGGATACGAGCAGTACTTC. This chain uses TRBV9 with TRBJ2-7; D possibly matches TRBD1 or TRBD2 (6 bases each). Germline lookup yields CDR1 SGDLS and CDR2 YYNGEE. V was trimmed by 3 bases and J by 4 bases, leaving 14 bases between them. This CDR3 has 14 residues. The full variable domain, completed using reference TRBV9 and TRBJ2-7, is DSGVTQTPKHLITATGQRVTLRCSPRSGDLSVYWYQQSLDQGLQFLIQYYNGEERAKGNILERFSAQQFPDLHSELNLSSLELGDSALYFCASSEGGHGYEQYFGPGTRLTVT.

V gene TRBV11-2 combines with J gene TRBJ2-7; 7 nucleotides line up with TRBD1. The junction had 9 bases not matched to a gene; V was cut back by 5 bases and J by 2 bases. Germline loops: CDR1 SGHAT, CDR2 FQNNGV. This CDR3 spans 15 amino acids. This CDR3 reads CASSGGSGTAYEQYF. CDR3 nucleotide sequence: TGTGCCAGCAGCGGGGGATCCGGGACAGCCTACGAGCAGTACTTC.

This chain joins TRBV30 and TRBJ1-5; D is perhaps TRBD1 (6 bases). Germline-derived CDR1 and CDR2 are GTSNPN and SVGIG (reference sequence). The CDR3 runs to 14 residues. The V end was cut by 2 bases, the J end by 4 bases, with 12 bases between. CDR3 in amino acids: CAWSPSGTNQPQHF. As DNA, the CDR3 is TGTGCCTGGAGTCCCTCAGGGACAAATCAGCCCCAGCATTTT.

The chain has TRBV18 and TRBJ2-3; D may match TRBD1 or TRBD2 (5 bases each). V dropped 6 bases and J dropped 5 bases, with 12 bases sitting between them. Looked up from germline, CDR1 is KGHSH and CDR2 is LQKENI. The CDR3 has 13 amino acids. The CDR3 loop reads CASSLGVIDTQYF. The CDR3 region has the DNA TGTGCCAGCTCTCTGGGGGTTATAGATACGCAGTATTTT. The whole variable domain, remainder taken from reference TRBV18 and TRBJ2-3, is NAGVMQNPRHLVRRRGQEARLRCSPMKGHSHVYWYRQLPEEGLKFMVYLQKENIIDESGMPKERFSAEFPKEGPSILRIQQVVRGDSAAYFCASSLGVIDTQYFGPGTRLTVL.

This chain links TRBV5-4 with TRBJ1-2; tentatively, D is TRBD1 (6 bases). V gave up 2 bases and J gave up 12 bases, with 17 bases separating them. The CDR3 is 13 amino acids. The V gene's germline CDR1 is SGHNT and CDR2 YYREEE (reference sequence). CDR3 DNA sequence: TGTGCCAGCAGCTTCATTGAGGGGGGCGCAAACACCTTC. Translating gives CASSFIEGGANTF.

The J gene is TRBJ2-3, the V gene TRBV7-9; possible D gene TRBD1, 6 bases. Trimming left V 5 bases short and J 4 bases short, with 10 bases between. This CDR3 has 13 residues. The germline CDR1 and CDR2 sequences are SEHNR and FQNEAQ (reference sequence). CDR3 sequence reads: CASSPRGPDTQYF. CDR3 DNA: TGTGCCAGCAGCCCCAGGGGTCCAGATACGCAGTATTTT.

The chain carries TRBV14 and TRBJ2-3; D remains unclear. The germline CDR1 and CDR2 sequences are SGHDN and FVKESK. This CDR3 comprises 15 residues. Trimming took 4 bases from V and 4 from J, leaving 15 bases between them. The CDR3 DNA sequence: TGTGCCAGCAGCCCCCTAAAGCTAGATGCAGATACGCAGTATTTT. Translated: CASSPLKLDADTQYF.

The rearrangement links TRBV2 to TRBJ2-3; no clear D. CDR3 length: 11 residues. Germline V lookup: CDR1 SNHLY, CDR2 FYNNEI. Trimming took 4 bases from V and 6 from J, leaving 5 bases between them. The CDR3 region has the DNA TGTGCCAGCAGTGGCCGGGATACGCAGTATTTT. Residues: CASSGRDTQYF.